The source of this T cell receptor (beta chain) is a study of metastatic and nonmetastatic thyroid tumors (dated by TCRdb to 2020 to 2022). For the wider study: Repertoires were compared across peripheral blood and tumor or nodule tissue samples from malignant and benign thyroid patients. What the research found in general, with its limitations: In both blood and tumor samples, malignant tumors were reported to have significantly higher TCR beta diversity than benign nodules.

The library was made by PCR. The sample was run on an Illumina HiSeq 4000. The TCR beta-chain CDR3 region of each patient was profiled by high-throughput sequencing. Processing in the source paper ran as follows. Drawing on CDR3 differences between clinicopathological groups, the researchers built a classifier meant to tell apart patients with distant-metastatic papillary thyroid cancer. The Shannon index was used to measure repertoire diversity, and the Morisita-Horn index was used to measure how similar tumor and blood repertoires were. In TCRdb, the public reads were trimmed at Q25 with fastp and aligned with MiXCR, with productive beta chains retained. V and J calls and clone size were set by TCRdb, not the authors. Across this sample there are about 35,000 clones, with around 20% seen only once. The ten largest make up about 16% of the sample. Its CDR3 holds 13 amino acids, cysteine through phenylalanine. The DNA shown is the 39-base CDR3, in frame from base 1. Via the germline V gene (reference sequence), CDR1 is SEHNR and CDR2 FQNEAQ. Ends trimmed: V by 4 bases, J by 3 bases; bases unmatched to a gene: 1.

No treatment had been received by any patient before thyroid surgery. Using T-cell receptor beta sequencing, the study looked back at clinical samples from patients collected from the early 2010s to the late 2010s. This clone has a count of ten or more. The specificity of this receptor is unknown. It has no much larger one-base neighbor in the sample; base qualities were not kept. The V gene is TRBV7-9 and the J gene is TRBJ2-5, and 8 junction bases match TRBD1. This TCR came from a female donor with papillary thyroid cancer or a benign thyroid nodule (not recorded which). Some clones in this sample may be carry-over from other donors' samples. Material for sequencing was blood. The DNA reads as follows: TGTGCCAGCAGCTGGACAGGGAAAGAGACCCAGTACTTC. Its translation reads: CASSWTGKETQYF.